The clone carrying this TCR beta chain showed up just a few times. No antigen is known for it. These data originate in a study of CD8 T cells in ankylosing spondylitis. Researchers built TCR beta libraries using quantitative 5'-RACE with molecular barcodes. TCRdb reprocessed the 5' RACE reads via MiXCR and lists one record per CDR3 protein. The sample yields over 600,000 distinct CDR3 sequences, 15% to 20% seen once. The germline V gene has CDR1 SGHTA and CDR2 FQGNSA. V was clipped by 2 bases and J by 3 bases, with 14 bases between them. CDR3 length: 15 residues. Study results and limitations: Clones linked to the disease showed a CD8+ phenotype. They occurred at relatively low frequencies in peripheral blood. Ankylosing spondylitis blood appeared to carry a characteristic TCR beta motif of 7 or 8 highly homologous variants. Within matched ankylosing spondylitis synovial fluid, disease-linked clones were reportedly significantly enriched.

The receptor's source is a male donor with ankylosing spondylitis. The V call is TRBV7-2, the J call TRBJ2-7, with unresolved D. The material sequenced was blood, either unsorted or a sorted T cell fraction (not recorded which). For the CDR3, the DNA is TGTGCCAGCAGCTTACGAGACGGCACCCTCTACGAGCAGTACTTC. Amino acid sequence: CASSLRDGTLYEQYF. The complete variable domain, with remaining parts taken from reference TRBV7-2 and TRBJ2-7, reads GAGVSQSPSNKVTEKGKDVELRCDPISGHTALYWYRQSLGQGLEFLIYFQGNSAPDKSGLPSDRFSAERTGGSVSTLTIQRTQQEDSAVYLCASSLRDGTLYEQYFGPGTRLTVT.